In its sample, the clone carrying this T cell receptor (beta chain) was seen a few times. From germline, CDR1 is SGHRS and CDR2 YFSETQ. V trimming: 4 bases; J trimming: 1 base; junction bases outside the gene matches: 5. The CDR3 is 15 amino acids. These data come from a study of glioma-infiltrating T cells after dendritic cell vaccination. Time point reported: after dendritic cell vaccination, including at tumor progression/relapse. PBMC were collected before vaccination, two weeks after the third vaccination, and at progression. Generated by immunoSEQ multiplex PCR, the TCRdb table keeps only in-frame clones and is missing some. Of 70,000 to 100,000 clones in the sample, roughly four fifths were seen once.

The sample in question was blood, obtained after dendritic cell vaccination. The chain carries TRBV5-1 and TRBJ1-1; 9 bases are a match to TRBD1. The receptor was isolated from a human donor with glioblastoma. CDR3 sequence: CASSLDRGTNTEAFF. The CDR3, as DNA: TGCGCCAGCAGCCTGGACAGGGGCACGAACACTGAAGCTTTCTTT.